The 15 T cell receptor beta chains reported below all come from one sample, sequenced in a study of blood T cell repertoires in COVID-19. The table came from immunoSEQ multiplex PCR; TCRdb's copy has only in-frame clones and leaves some out. The sample has fewer than 350,000 clones, roughly 85% seen once. Sample: PBMCs or T cells enriched from blood (not recorded which). Every receptor here comes from a woman aged 40 to 50 who had recovered from COVID-19.

The J gene is TRBJ2-1, the V gene TRBV28; TRBD2 matches 7 bases. The CDR3 loop spans 12 amino acids. Germline V gene sequence: CDR1 MDHEN, CDR2 SYDVKM. Trimming removed 10 bases from V and 4 bases from J; junction bases left unmatched: 4. The CDR3 coding sequence is TGTGCCACTTCACTAGCGTACAATGAGCAGTTCTTC. Its protein product is CATSLAYNEQFF.

The rearrangement joins TRBV18 to TRBJ2-7, with 9 nucleotides matching TRBD2. The CDR3 has 14 amino acids. Germline V gene data show CDR1 as KGHSH and CDR2 as LQKENI. V gave up 3 bases and J gave up 6 bases; unmatched junction bases: 6. CDR3 sequence reads: CASSPKGLAAEQYF. As DNA, the CDR3 is TGTGCCAGCTCACCCAAGGGACTAGCAGCCGAGCAGTACTTC. Together with reference TRBV18 and TRBJ2-7, the CDR3 gives the full variable domain: NAGVMQNPRHLVRRRGQEARLRCSPMKGHSHVYWYRQLPEEGLKFMVYLQKENIIDESGMPKERFSAEFPKEGPSILRIQQVVRGDSAAYFCASSPKGLAAEQYFGPGTRLTVT.

The chain is built from TRBV12-5 and TRBJ1-1, with 8 bases that match TRBD1. This CDR3 has 17 amino acids. Germline loops: CDR1 LGHNT, CDR2 FRNRAP. V lost 0 bases and J lost 1; bases outside the gene matches: 7. CDR3 region: CASGLVDTGGWNTEAFF. CDR3 coding DNA: TGTGCTAGTGGTTTGGTAGATACAGGGGGGTGGAACACTGAAGCTTTCTTT.

V and J are TRBV5-1 and TRBJ2-1, with TRBD2 identical over 8 bases. From germline, CDR1 is SGHRS and CDR2 YFSETQ. After removal of 4 bases from V and 3 bases from J, the junction contained 3 bases not matched to a gene. The CDR3 is 14 residues long. CDR3 in amino acids: CASSGGTSYNEQFF. CDR3 nucleotide sequence: TGCGCCAGCAGCGGCGGGACTAGCTACAATGAGCAGTTCTTC.

This clone was counted a few times. The chain combines TRBV28 with TRBJ1-6, with TRBD1 identical over 7 bases. In germline, CDR1 is MDHEN, CDR2 SYDVKM. Germline trimming cut 7 bases from V and 10 bases from J; bases unmatched to any gene: 13. The CDR3 contains 15 residues. The CDR3 nucleotides read TGTGCCAGCATCCAAGACAGGGTCGTTGGGTCACCCCTCCACTTT. Amino acid sequence: CASIQDRVVGSPLHF.

This chain links TRBV5-6 with TRBJ2-1; 11 nucleotides line up with TRBD2. Germline lookup yields CDR1 SGHDT and CDR2 YYEEEE. This CDR3 comprises 16 residues. The V gene end was trimmed by 6 bases and the J gene end by 14 bases; junction bases not matched to a gene: 19. DNA for the CDR3: TGTGCCAGCACCCCTCGGGCTAGCGGGAGGCTCCCAACGGAGTTCTTC. This gives the protein CASTPRASGRLPTEFF.

The V call is TRBV7-2, the J call TRBJ2-5; weak D call: TRBD2 (6 bases). Germline V CDR1 and CDR2: SGHTA, FQGNSA. The CDR3 consists of 13 residues. Between the trimmed V and J ends, which lost 5 bases and 3 bases, there was a span of 10 bases. The CDR3 region is CASSPREEETQYF. DNA of the CDR3: TGTGCCAGCAGCCCGAGGGAGGAAGAGACCCAGTACTTC.

The CDR3 DNA reads as TGTGCCAGCACCAACCGGGGCACTGAAGCTTTCTTT. Encoded protein: CASTNRGTEAFF. V is TRBV7-6 and J is TRBJ1-1, with D unclear. The CDR3 covers 12 residues. The V gene's germline CDR1 is SGHVS and CDR2 FNYEAQ. V was pared by 7 bases and J by 4 bases, with 10 bases between.

J is TRBJ2-6 and V is TRBV5-4; a weak D match, TRBD2 (5 bases). Germline V gene sequence: CDR1 SGHNT, CDR2 YYREEE (reference sequence). The CDR3 has 17 amino acids. V gave up 3 bases and J gave up 4 bases, with 17 bases separating them. CDR3 in amino acids: CASSSGNKATGANVLTF. CDR3 nucleotide sequence: TGTGCCAGCAGCTCGGGAAACAAGGCTACAGGGGCCAACGTCCTGACTTTC.

This clone has only one observation. V and J are TRBV7-9 and TRBJ1-2, with D uncertain. Trimming removed 4 bases from V and 8 bases from J, with 14 bases in between. CDR1 SEHNR and CDR2 FQNEAQ come from the germline V gene (reference sequence). The CDR3 has 13 amino acids. As DNA, the CDR3 is TGTGCCAGCAGCTCTGCATCCGGGTACGGCTACACCTTC. This encodes CASSSASGYGYTF.

The DNA for the CDR3 is TGTGCCAGCAGCTACGGACAGATGGGTGGCTACACCTTC. It specifies CASSYGQMGGYTF. The genes are TRBV3-1 (or the pseudogene TRBV3-2) and TRBJ1-2, with D possibly matching TRBD1 (6 bases). The germline V and J ends were trimmed by 5 bases and 7 bases, with 14 bases remaining between them. Germline loops: CDR1 LGHDT, CDR2 YNNKEL (reference sequence). The length of the CDR3 is 13 residues.

This clone showed up just once. This sequence joins TRBV28 and TRBJ2-2, with D unresolved. The germline V gene encodes CDR1 MDHEN and CDR2 SYDVKM. Trimming removed 5 bases at V and 5 bases at J, with 9 bases between. The CDR3 extends over 13 amino acids. The CDR3, as DNA: TGTGCCAGCAGTCGCGCCGTAACCGGGGAGCTGTTTTTT. Its protein is CASSRAVTGELFF.

The J gene is TRBJ1-6, the V gene TRBV7-9; 7 positions match TRBD1. The CDR3 has 15 residues. In germline, CDR1 is SEHNR, CDR2 FQNEAQ (reference sequence). With 3 bases clipped from V and 5 bases from J, the junction kept 4 bases outside the gene matches. In DNA, the CDR3 is TGTGCCAGCAGCTTTTGGGACAGCCATAATTCACCCCTCCACTTT. Protein: CASSFWDSHNSPLHF.

The count of this clone is one. V usage is TRBV4-2 and J usage is TRBJ2-5, with TRBD2 matching over 7 bases. This CDR3 is built from 15 residues. The V gene's germline CDR1 is LGHNA and CDR2 YNFKEQ. With 0 bases clipped from V and 5 bases from J, the junction kept 6 bases outside the gene matches. CDR3 in DNA: TGTGCCAGCAGCCAAGAAGGAGGGAGGGCCGAGACCCAGTACTTC. Protein sequence: CASSQEGGRAETQYF.

This chain connects TRBV28 to TRBJ1-1, with no clear D. The CDR3 runs 15 residues. Per germline, CDR1 MDHEN and CDR2 SYDVKM. V lost 4 bases and J lost 6, with 18 bases in between. CDR3 protein: CASSSPRAVEAEAFF. The CDR3 region has the DNA TGTGCCAGCAGTTCGCCTCGGGCGGTGGAGGCTGAAGCTTTCTTT.